This T cell receptor (beta chain) came from a study of cytomegalovirus exposure and HLA in healthy donors. For the study at large: According to later analysis, the same platform produced the approximately 120 validation and approximately 700 first-cohort repertoires. Study-level points and caveats: TCR beta chains numbering some 150 were designated cytomegalovirus-associated. Under in vitro conditions, three CMV-associated chains were confirmed as specific for CMV antigens. The TCR clusters that emerged in the first cohort tended, a later analysis found, to co-occur in the 95 to 150 validation repertoires.

Clones were read by immunoSEQ multiplex PCR, and TCRdb kept only the in-frame ones, dropping some. Of some 85,000 clones listed, around 96% are singletons. This clone was seen only once. Its antigen is undetermined. CDR3 length: 13 residues. Germline V lookup: CDR1 MNHNS, CDR2 SASEGT. The germline V and J ends were trimmed by 1 base and 7 bases, with 10 bases remaining between them. The chain recombines TRBV6-1 with TRBJ1-2; D possibly corresponds to TRBD1 (5 bases). This TCR derives from a woman aged 18 to 35 in good health and CMV-seronegative. Sequencing was carried out using PBMCs. The DNA of the CDR3 is TGTGCCAGCAGTGAAGTTCGGGACTCTGGCTACACCTTC. Amino acid sequence: CASSEVRDSGYTF.